This T cell receptor (beta chain) was profiled in a study of shared clonotypes between healthy human individuals. Per the germline V gene, CDR1 is SGHRS and CDR2 is YFSETQ. Trimming pared 4 bases from V and 5 bases from J, leaving 19 bases between. The CDR3 is 15 amino acids. Generated by immunoSEQ multiplex PCR, the TCRdb table keeps only in-frame clones and is missing some. Here the sample spans 2 million to 2.5 million clones, around 90% being singletons. This chain connects TRBV5-1 to TRBJ2-7; no clear D. This clonotype was obtained from a man aged 18 to 29 in good health. Some clones in this sample may be carry-over from other donors' samples. What was sequenced was naive CD4+ T cells from PBMCs. Subset denoted: CD45RA+ positively selected. The CDR3, as DNA: TGCGCCAGCAGCCCCGGTGGCAGCGATGTAAACGAGCAGTACTTC. This translates into CASSPGGSDVNEQYF.